Below are 23 T cell receptor beta chains sequenced from a single sample in a study of regulatory T cells in long-lasting Graves disease. The TCR beta library used iRepertoire HTBI primers with Arm-PCR amplification of CDR3. MiXCR, run by TCRdb on the multiplex PCR reads, gives a single entry per CDR3 protein. The sample yields 360,000 or so distinct CDR3 sequences, about 17% seen once. Time point in this sample: newly diagnosed GD, antithyroid drugs for less than 3 months. With RNA extracted from PBMCs as input, the TCR library was made. This same sample was also part of a study on T cells in Graves' hyperthyroidism and ophthalmopathy.

Sample: peripheral blood mononuclear cells (PBMCs), taken at new diagnosis, from a patient treated with antithyroid drugs. The receptors come from a woman aged 18-29 years with Graves disease.

This clonotype was counted a few times. A read error is possible here, since a much larger clone lies one base away. The V call is TRBV28, the J call TRBJ2-3, with a tentative D call TRBD1 (5 bases). Germline-derived CDR1 and CDR2 are MDHEN and SYDVKM. V was clipped by 6 bases and J by 10 bases, with 17 bases between them. CDR3 length equals 13 residues. Here the CDR3 reads CASSRVFVDAQYF. The CDR3 DNA follows: TGTGCCAGCAGCAGGGTATTTGTGGATGCGCAGTATTTT.

This clonotype has at least ten counts. This chain joins TRBV5-1 and TRBJ2-1, with D possibly being TRBD1 or TRBD2 (6 bases each). V gave up 1 base and J gave up 7 bases, with 24 bases separating them. The CDR3 totals 18 residues. Germline V lookup: CDR1 SGHRS, CDR2 YFSETQ. Here the CDR3 DNA reads TGCGCCAGCAGCTTGTTCCCTAGGGGGGAGAATTGGGAGAATGAGCAGTTCTTC. This codes for CASSLFPRGENWENEQFF. Full variable domain (remainder filled in from reference TRBV5-1 and TRBJ2-1): KAGVTQTPRYLIKTRGQQVTLSCSPISGHRSVSWYQQTPGQGLQFLFEYFSETQRNKGNFPGRFSGRQFSNSRSEMNVSTLELGDSALYLCASSLFPRGENWENEQFFGPGTRLTVL.

This clonotype was counted only a few times. At one boundary the junction diverges from the germline segment, which might be a read error. V gene TRBV28 combines with J gene TRBJ2-5; D may match TRBD1 or TRBD2 (5 bases each). CDR1 is MDHEN and CDR2 is SYDVKM in the germline V gene. The CDR3 spans 14 residues. The CDR3 DNA follows: TGTGTCAGCAGCCGCTCCGAGGGGCAAGAGACCCAGTACTTC. Translating gives CVSSRSEGQETQYF.

This clonotype was recorded many times. The V and J genes are TRBV2 and TRBJ2-5, with TRBD2 matching over 9 bases. CDR1 and CDR2 (germline): SNHLY, FYNNEI. Trimming removed 7 bases from V and 4 bases from J; junction bases left unmatched: 4. This CDR3 is built from 13 residues. CDR3 coding DNA: TGTGCCAGCATTCTAGCGGGGTCAGAGACCCAGTACTTC. Amino acids: CASILAGSETQYF.

The table lists this clonotype with a few counts. The V gene is TRBV10-3, the J gene TRBJ1-2, with D hard to call. Trimming took 2 bases from V and 6 from J, leaving 10 bases between them. CDR3 length: 13 amino acids. Germline CDR1 is ENHRY and CDR2 is SYGVKD. In DNA, the CDR3 is TGTGCCATCAGTGAGACCTCACCCGATGGCTACACCTTC. It translates to CAISETSPDGYTF.

This clonotype was seen many times. The chain links TRBV3-1 to TRBJ2-7; D not certain. V was clipped by 3 bases and J by 4 bases, with 4 bases between them. Germline V gene lookup returns CDR1 LGHDT and CDR2 YNNKEL (reference sequence). The CDR3 sequence is 11 residues long. In nucleotides, the CDR3 is TGTGCCAGCAGCCAGGTTTACGAGCAGTACTTC. It translates to CASSQVYEQYF.

Ten or more counts support this clonotype. In DNA form, the CDR3 reads TGTGCCAGCAGTCCCATATTCGGGGGCGTTGATGGCTACACCTTC. It translates to CASSPIFGGVDGYTF. The chain employs TRBV27 and TRBJ1-2; maybe TRBD1 (6 bases). Germline V gene data show CDR1 as MNHEY and CDR2 as SMNVEV (reference sequence). Trimming removed 5 bases from V and 6 bases from J, with 19 bases in between. The CDR3 length is 15 residues.

This clonotype was observed a few times. The V gene is TRBV27, the J gene TRBJ1-1; D may be TRBD1 (5 bases). This CDR3 comprises 14 residues. V dropped 3 bases and J dropped 1 base, with 9 bases sitting between them. Looked up from germline, CDR1 is MNHEY and CDR2 is SMNVEV (reference sequence). CDR3 protein: CASSLGGWNTEAFF. The CDR3 bases are TGTGCCAGCAGTTTGGGGGGGTGGAACACTGAAGCTTTCTTT.

This clonotype was observed at least ten times. This chain uses TRBV5-1 with TRBJ2-7; 8 bases fit TRBD2. Trimming took 6 bases from V and 0 from J; bases not matched to a gene: 8. Germline CDR1 reads SGHRS; CDR2 reads YFSETQ. The CDR3 has 15 residues. Here the CDR3 reads CASTPGGGLSYEQYF. The CDR3 DNA follows: TGCGCCAGCACCCCGGGGGGGGGTCTCTCCTACGAGCAGTACTTC. Full variable domain (missing parts from reference TRBV5-1 and TRBJ2-7): KAGVTQTPRYLIKTRGQQVTLSCSPISGHRSVSWYQQTPGQGLQFLFEYFSETQRNKGNFPGRFSGRQFSNSRSEMNVSTLELGDSALYLCASTPGGGLSYEQYFGPGTRLTVT.

Ten or more counts support this clonotype. CDR3 sequence (DNA): TGCGCCAGCAGCCCCAGAAGGGAGGTCACTGAAGCTTTCTTT. Amino acids: CASSPRREVTEAFF. This chain joins TRBV5-1 and TRBJ1-1; D gene uncertain. Trimming stripped 4 bases from V and 4 bases from J, with 14 bases between. This CDR3 is built from 14 residues. Germline values: CDR1 SGHRS, CDR2 YFSETQ. The entire variable domain, with the rest obtained from reference TRBV5-1 and TRBJ1-1, is as follows: KAGVTQTPRYLIKTRGQQVTLSCSPISGHRSVSWYQQTPGQGLQFLFEYFSETQRNKGNFPGRFSGRQFSNSRSEMNVSTLELGDSALYLCASSPRREVTEAFFGQGTRLTVV.

This clonotype has only a few counts. This may be a read error: a much more frequent sequence differs by one nucleotide. It is likely a read error, because the conserved phenylalanine at the end of the CDR3 is missing. The rearrangement uses TRBV30 and TRBJ1-1; no clear D gene. This CDR3 region has 13 residues. Trimming removed 0 bases from V and 1 base from J, with 6 bases in between. Germline V gives CDR1 GTSNPN, CDR2 SVGIG (reference sequence). For the CDR3, the DNA is TGTGCCTGGAGTGTACAGACGAACACTGAAGCTTTCCTT. Its protein is CAWSVQTNTEAFL.

This clonotype was counted ten times or more. The V call is TRBV9, the J call TRBJ2-7, with a tentative D call TRBD1 (5 bases). The CDR3 contains 15 residues. Trimming removed 0 bases at V and 3 bases at J, with 13 bases between. Germline V lookup: CDR1 SGDLS, CDR2 YYNGEE. DNA for the CDR3: TGTGCCAGCAGCGTAGGAGTAGGGGTCATCTACGAGCAGTACTTC. This encodes CASSVGVGVIYEQYF.

This clonotype turned up a few times. The DNA of the CDR3 is TGTGCCAGCAGCTTATTCAAGAGCTCCTACGAGCAGTACTTC. Amino acids: CASSLFKSSYEQYF. V gene TRBV7-2 combines with J gene TRBJ2-7; D gene unclear. V lost 2 bases, J lost 0 bases, and 8 bases lay in between. This CDR3 comprises 14 residues. Germline V gene sequence: CDR1 SGHTA, CDR2 FQGNSA.

This clonotype was picked up a small number of times. Just one base apart from a much larger clone, this may be a read error. The V and J genes are TRBV28 and TRBJ2-7; possible D gene TRBD1, 5 bases. The CDR3 is made up of 14 amino acids. Trimming stripped 2 bases from V and 3 bases from J, with 11 bases between. The germline V gene encodes CDR1 MDHEN and CDR2 SYDVKM. For the CDR3, the DNA is TGTGCCAGCAGTTTAGCGGACAACCTCTACGAGCAGTACTTC. This encodes CASSLADNLYEQYF.

Many counts were recorded for this clonotype. V is TRBV5-8 and J is TRBJ1-2; D gene unclear. The V gene lost 1 base and the J gene lost 2 bases, with 9 bases spanning the gap. CDR1 SGHTS and CDR2 YDEGEE come from the germline V gene. CDR3 size: 14 residues. The CDR3 loop is CASSLRWQNYGYTF. DNA of the CDR3: TGTGCCAGCAGCTTGCGGTGGCAGAACTATGGCTACACCTTC.

This clonotype was seen at least ten times. One base away lies a much larger clone, so this may be a sequencing read error. J is TRBJ2-7 and V is TRBV12-3 or TRBV12-4; D gene uncertain. V lost 5 bases, J lost 0 bases, and 5 bases lay in between. CDR3 length equals 12 residues. The CDR3 nucleotides are TGTGCCAGCAGTCATAGCTCCTACGAGCAGTACTTC. Its translation is CASSHSSYEQYF.

This clonotype was found many times. The chain has TRBV24-1 and TRBJ1-1; D unclear. Germline V gives CDR1 KGHDR, CDR2 SFDVKD. Trimming cost V 6 bases and J 2 bases, with 9 bases left between them. The CDR3 contains 13 residues. The CDR3 DNA follows: TGTGCCACCAGTCGTACAAGCAACACTGAAGCTTTCTTT. It specifies CATSRTSNTEAFF.

Remarks on this clonotype: This may arise from a read error, as a much more abundant clone is one base away. This chain links TRBV3-1 with TRBJ1-1; D uncertain. The V end was cut by 0 bases, the J end by 13 bases, with 12 bases between. Germline V CDR1 and CDR2: LGHDT, YNNKEL (reference sequence). The CDR3 sequence is 12 residues long. This chain's CDR3 is CASSQEERKVFF. DNA of the CDR3: TGTGCCAGCAGCCAAGAAGAAAGAAAAGTTTTCTTT.

This clonotype was counted at least ten times. This chain uses TRBV20-1 with TRBJ2-5, with D tentatively TRBD2 (6 bases). The CDR3 has 11 amino acids. Germline CDR1 DFQATT, CDR2 SNEGSKA (reference sequence). V shed 3 bases and J shed 5 bases, with 7 bases lying between them. CDR3 DNA: TGCAGTGCTAGGGCGGGGGAGACCCAGTACTTC. Amino acids: CSARAGETQYF.

The chain joins TRBV28 to TRBJ1-1; 10 nucleotides agree with TRBD1. V shed 4 bases, J shed 6 bases, and the junction held 5 bases outside the gene matches. The germline V gene has CDR1 MDHEN and CDR2 SYDVKM. The CDR3 extends over 14 amino acids. The CDR3 protein is CASSSLGQGAEAFF. CDR3 bases: TGTGCCAGCAGTTCCCTCGGACAGGGGGCTGAAGCTTTCTTT.

This clonotype is a singleton in its sample. A much larger clonotype is one base distant, so this may be a read error. V usage is TRBV27 and J usage is TRBJ2-3, with 13 bases fitting TRBD2. Germline loops: CDR1 MNHEY, CDR2 SMNVEV (reference sequence). Germline trimming cut 6 bases from V and 0 bases from J; bases unmatched to any gene: 9. CDR3 length equals 18 residues. The CDR3 spells CASRRTSGGRTSTDTQYF. CDR3 in DNA: TGTGCCAGCAGGCGGACTAGCGGGGGCCGTACTAGCACAGATACGCAGTATTTT.

This clonotype was detected many times. The V and J genes are TRBV5-1 and TRBJ1-4; perhaps TRBD1 as D (6 bases). The CDR3 is 13 residues long. Germline CDR1 reads SGHRS; CDR2 reads YFSETQ. Trimming cost V 0 bases and J 8 bases, with 8 bases left between them. CDR3 in DNA: TGCGCCAGCAGCTTGGCGACAGGAGAAAAACTGTTTTTT. Its translation: CASSLATGEKLFF.

This clonotype came up many times. The rearrangement links TRBV7-8 to TRBJ2-2, with a possible D match to TRBD1 (6 bases). The CDR3 loop spans 15 amino acids. Germline V lookup: CDR1 SGHVS, CDR2 FQNEAQ. Deletions cut 4 bases from V and 4 bases from J, with 13 bases between. This CDR3 is CASSSDRTVTGELFF. Here the CDR3 DNA reads TGTGCCAGCAGCTCAGACAGGACAGTCACCGGGGAGCTGTTTTTT. Based on the CDR3 plus reference TRBV7-8 and TRBJ2-2, the full variable domain is GAGVSQSPRYKVAKRGQDVALRCDPISGHVSLFWYQQALGQGPEFLTYFQNEAQLDKSGLPSDRFFAERPEGSVSTLKIQRTQQEDSAVYLCASSSDRTVTGELFFGEGSRLTVL.